This T cell receptor beta chain emerged from a study of early T cells in non-severe SARS-CoV-2 infection. Study as a whole: Unsorted whole blood bulk RNA was sequenced, with unpaired chains.

Each single cDNA molecule received a unique molecular identifier. Each CDR3 protein gets one entry after TCRdb re-called the 5' RACE reads with MiXCR. The repertoire holds roughly 50,000 distinct CDR3 sequences, with roughly 6.1% as singletons. The sequence was collected from an adult who was a healthcare worker with PCR-confirmed SARS-CoV-2 infection or an uninfected control (not recorded which). The starting material was whole blood, obtained at baseline.

The CDR3 sequence: CSAEDESASYNEQFF. CDR3 bases: TGCAGTGCTGAGGACGAATCAGCTTCCTACAATGAGCAGTTCTTC. The genes are TRBV20-1 and TRBJ2-1; the D is unclear. The V gene lost 5 bases and the J gene lost 1 base, with 15 bases spanning the gap. CDR3 length: 15 amino acids. Per the germline V gene, CDR1 is DFQATT and CDR2 is SNEGSKA (reference sequence).